What follows is one T cell receptor beta chain and its context. This sample is part of a study of shared clonotypes between healthy human individuals. V lost 0 bases and J lost 8, with 10 bases in between. Germline-derived CDR1 and CDR2 are SQVTM and ANQGSEA. The CDR3 has 12 amino acids. CD4+ cells were split into CD45RA+ naive and CD45RA-negative memory subsets. Deep-level assay runs were performed. TCRdb keeps only in-frame clones here, not all; method: immunoSEQ multiplex PCR. The repertoire consists of over 2 million clones, with around 95% occurring once and the leading ten covering 0.1% to 0.15%.

The chain combines TRBV29-1 with TRBJ1-2; the D is unclear. The source is a man between 18 and 29 years old in good health. The material sequenced was naive CD4+ T cells sorted from blood. The subset is: CD45RA+ positively selected. DNA for the CDR3: TGCAGCGTTGAAGACTCGGGTATCGGCTACACCTTC. This sequence encodes CSVEDSGIGYTF.